This section outlines one T cell receptor (beta chain) sequence together with its context. After removal of 4 bases from V and 3 bases from J, the junction contained 9 bases not matched to a gene. CDR3 length equals 15 residues. The germline CDR1 and CDR2 sequences are SGHKS and YYEKEE (reference sequence). These data belong to a study of cytomegalovirus exposure and HLA in healthy donors. PCR amplification relied on 60 Vbeta primers (plus 13 Jbeta primers). Assay: immunoSEQ multiplex PCR; the TCRdb copy retains only in-frame clones and omits some. The sample totals 70,000 to 100,000 clones. The material sequenced was PBMCs. The genes are TRBV5-5 and TRBJ1-2, with 7 bases matching TRBD1. This TCR was recovered from a girl between 10 and 17 years old in good health and CMV-seropositive. The CDR3 region has the DNA TGTGCCAGCAGCACCACCGACAGGGACTACTATGGCTACACCTTC. Protein product: CASSTTDRDYYGYTF.